Given below is one T cell receptor (beta chain) in context. In the study's own analysis: Reference gene primer amplification gave estimated nucleated cell counts. Sequencing used immunoSEQ multiplex PCR; TCRdb keeps in-frame clones, though not all of them. The V and J calls and clone size come from that table; D and trimming were worked out from the DNA. The sample carries roughly 130,000 clones, 75% to 90% recorded once. Germline assignment: CDR1 WNHNN and CDR2 SYGVQD (reference sequence). The ends lost 6 bases at V and 5 bases at J; junction bases unmatched: 5. This CDR3 has 14 amino acids. These data originate in a study of blood T cell repertoires in COVID-19. At the level of the study: From the United States, Italy and Spain came samples of acute and convalescent COVID-19. The analysed material was cDNA or gDNA that came from T cells, B-cell-depleted T cells, or PBMCs.

The receptor was derived from a man between 70 and 80 years old with acute or convalescent COVID-19. This chain joins TRBV10-1 and TRBJ2-1, with 9 positions matching TRBD1. Sequencing was carried out using peripheral blood. The CDR3 nucleotides read TGCGCCAGCAGGACGGGACAGGGAAACAATGAGCAGTTCTTC. It yields the protein CASRTGQGNNEQFF.